Sequencing of this T cell receptor beta chain was carried out in a study of technical replicates of blood from a handful of donors. Some clones are missing from TCRdb's copy, which holds only in-frame ones; the method was immunoSEQ multiplex PCR. The data show 79,000 or so clones, around 96% seen once. This clonotype was sampled from a human donor in good health. The sequencing input was T cells isolated from PBMCs.

CDR3 sequence: CATSLQMRGRGGYTF. CDR3 DNA sequence: TGTGCCACCAGCCTACAGATGAGAGGGCGCGGTGGCTACACCTTC. The chain employs TRBV15 and TRBJ1-2, with unresolved D. CDR3 size: 15 residues. Germline assignment: CDR1 LNHNV and CDR2 YYDKDF (reference sequence). V was pared by 5 bases and J by 7 bases, with 20 bases between.